These 10 T cell receptor beta chains were all obtained from the same sample, sequenced in a study of vaccination effects on CD4 cells after COVID-19. Their cognate antigens are unknown. Investigators separated out CD4+ T cells once less than 11 days of culture had passed. Two-dose vaccination with either BNT162b2 or mRNA-1273 was given to the participants. The protocol was immunoSEQ multiplex PCR, while the TCRdb copy is restricted to in-frame clones and leaves out a portion. The data show 57,000 or so clones, under 85% seen once. The sequencing used CD4+ T cells from PBMCs cultured without peptide, collected after COVID-19 vaccination. The receptors stem from a human donor who received a COVID-19 vaccine.

The V gene is TRBV19, the J gene TRBJ1-6, with 7 bases fitting TRBD1. In germline, CDR1 is LNHDA, CDR2 SQIVND (reference sequence). The CDR3 sequence is 16 residues long. Losses at the gene ends were 6 bases for V and 4 bases for J; bases not matched to a gene: 9. The CDR3 loop is CASSRTSGGYNSPLHF. The CDR3 bases are TGTGCCAGTAGCAGGACGTCAGGGGGGTATAATTCACCCCTCCACTTT.

The count of this clone is one. The J gene is TRBJ2-3, the V gene TRBV3-1 (or the pseudogene TRBV3-2); 10 bases match TRBD2. Germline lookup yields CDR1 LGHDT and CDR2 YNNKEL (reference sequence). CDR3 length equals 18 residues. Germline trimming cut 1 base from V and 3 bases from J; bases unmatched to any gene: 10. The CDR3, as DNA: TGTGCCAGCAGCCAAGGGTATCAGCGGGGGGGCCCGACAGATACGCAGTATTTT. Its protein is CASSQGYQRGGPTDTQYF.

V and J are TRBV5-4 and TRBJ2-6; possibly TRBD1 for D (6 bases). The CDR3 is made up of 15 amino acids. V was pared by 5 bases and J by 2 bases, with 11 bases between. Germline V lookup: CDR1 SGHNT, CDR2 YYREEE (reference sequence). CDR3 in amino acids: CASRNRDTGANVLTF. The CDR3 nucleotides read TGTGCCAGCAGAAACCGGGACACTGGGGCCAACGTCCTGACTTTC.

V and J are TRBV4-3 and TRBJ1-1; D gene uncertain. CDR3 size: 13 residues. Germline loops: CDR1 LGHNA, CDR2 YSLEER. V was trimmed by 0 bases and J by 6 bases, leaving 8 bases between them. CDR3 region: CASSQERMSEAFF. CDR3 bases: TGCGCCAGCAGCCAAGAAAGGATGTCTGAAGCTTTCTTT.

The chain is built from TRBV19 and TRBJ1-1; 9 positions agree with TRBD1. The germline V gene encodes CDR1 LNHDA and CDR2 SQIVND (reference sequence). V lost 6 bases and J lost 4; bases outside the gene matches: 6. CDR3 length equals 14 residues. CDR3 nucleotide sequence: TGTGCCAGTAGCTACAGGGGGCGAGGCACTGAAGCTTTCTTT. It yields the protein CASSYRGRGTEAFF. Looking up the rest from reference TRBV19 and TRBJ1-1 gives the full variable domain: DGGITQSPKYLFRKEGQNVTLSCEQNLNHDAMYWYRQDPGQGLRLIYYSQIVNDFQKGDIAEGYSVSREKKESFPLTVTSAQKNPTAFYLCASSYRGRGTEAFFGQGTRLTVV.

The chain recombines TRBV6-5 with TRBJ2-7, with D possibly being TRBD2 (5 bases). V shed 8 bases and J shed 4 bases, with 18 bases lying between them. Germline V gene sequence: CDR1 MNHEY, CDR2 SVGAGI. This CDR3 has 14 amino acids. The CDR3 spells CASSGLPGRYEQYF. The CDR3 DNA follows: TGTGCCAGCTCCGGACTCCCCGGGCGGTACGAGCAGTACTTC.

This clone has more than one count but fewer than ten. The rearrangement links TRBV3-1 (or the pseudogene TRBV3-2) to TRBJ1-2, with TRBD1 identical over 8 bases. Germline loops: CDR1 LGHDT, CDR2 YNNKEL (reference sequence). V gave up 3 bases and J gave up 8 bases; unmatched junction bases: 8. The CDR3 extends over 14 amino acids. The CDR3 sequence is CASSHHGQGDGYTF. CDR3 DNA: TGTGCCAGCAGCCATCACGGACAGGGTGACGGCTACACCTTC.

The J gene is TRBJ1-6, the V gene TRBV30, with D perhaps TRBD1 (6 bases). V dropped 6 bases and J dropped 4 bases, with 22 bases sitting between them. Germline V gives CDR1 GTSNPN, CDR2 SVGIG (reference sequence). This CDR3 has 17 residues. CDR3 residues: CACQPPSGGLYNSPLHF. In DNA, the CDR3 is TGTGCCTGCCAACCCCCCTCGGGGGGGCTTTATAATTCACCCCTCCACTTT. Drawing the rest from reference TRBV30 and TRBJ1-6, the complete variable domain is SQTIHQWPATLVQPVGSPLSLECTVEGTSNPNLYWYRQAAGRGLQLLFYSVGIGQISSEVPQNLSASRPQDRQFILSSKKLLLSDSGFYLCACQPPSGGLYNSPLHFGNGTRLTVT.

The V call is TRBV12-3 or TRBV12-4, the J call TRBJ1-2; no definite D call. V was shortened by 3 bases and J by 4 bases, with 6 bases between the two germline ends. CDR3 size: 12 residues. CDR3 in amino acids: CASSFYGYGYTF. Here the CDR3 DNA reads TGTGCCAGCAGTTTCTACGGCTATGGCTACACCTTC.

The chain links TRBV27 to TRBJ1-1, with TRBD1 matching over 7 bases. The CDR3 has 15 residues. The V and J ends lost 5 bases and 0 bases, in that order; junction bases with no gene match: 6. CDR1 MNHEY and CDR2 SMNVEV come from the germline V gene (reference sequence). This CDR3 is CASSGPGQLNTEAFF. The CDR3, as DNA: TGTGCCAGCAGTGGCCCGGGACAGCTGAACACTGAAGCTTTCTTT.